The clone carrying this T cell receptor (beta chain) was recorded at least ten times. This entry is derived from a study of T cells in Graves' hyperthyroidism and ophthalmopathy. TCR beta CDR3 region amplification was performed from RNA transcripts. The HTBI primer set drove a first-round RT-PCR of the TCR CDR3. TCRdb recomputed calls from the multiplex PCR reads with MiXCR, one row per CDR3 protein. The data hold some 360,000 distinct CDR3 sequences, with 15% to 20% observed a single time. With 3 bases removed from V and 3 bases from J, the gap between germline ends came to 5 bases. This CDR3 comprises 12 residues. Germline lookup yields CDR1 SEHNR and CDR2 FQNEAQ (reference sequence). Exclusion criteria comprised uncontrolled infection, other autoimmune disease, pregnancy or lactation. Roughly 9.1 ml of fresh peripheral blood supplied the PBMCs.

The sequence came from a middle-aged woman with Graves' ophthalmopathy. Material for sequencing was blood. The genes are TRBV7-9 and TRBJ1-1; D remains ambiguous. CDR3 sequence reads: CASSFTHTEAFF. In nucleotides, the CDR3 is TGTGCCAGCAGCTTTACCCACACTGAAGCTTTCTTT.